This TCR beta chain was sequenced for a study of spatial heterogeneity in lung cancer. Deletions cut 5 bases from V and 3 bases from J, with 14 bases between. Germline V gene data show CDR1 as LNHDA and CDR2 as SQIVND (reference sequence). CDR3 length equals 15 residues. TCRdb re-analysed the 5' RACE reads in MiXCR, keeping a single row per CDR3 protein. Of a few thousand distinct CDR3 sequences detected, roughly 29% appear once; the ten largest clones hold about 40%. This sample's time point: sample taken at primary tumor resection. The sequenced material consisted of unsorted whole RNA from tumor, nontumor lung or frozen PBMC. A few counts support this clonotype. This beta chain slipped into a library made for alpha chains as a stray read, so its size is not meaningful.

The genes are TRBV19 and TRBJ1-5, with a possible D match to TRBD1 (6 bases). The specimen was PBMCs, collected at surgery. The receptor was derived from a female donor with early-stage non-small cell lung cancer. CDR3 nucleotide sequence: TGTGCCAGTAGTCCTCGTGGGGGCAACAATCAGCCCCAGCATTTT. As protein: CASSPRGGNNQPQHF.